This T cell receptor beta chain was obtained from a study of T cell responses to AZD1222 COVID-19 vaccine. Study-wide background: Pooling covered second doses at about 4 or about 12 weeks.

CDR3 length: 15 amino acids. Germline CDR1 reads SGHAT; CDR2 reads FQDESV (reference sequence). Trimming pared 5 bases from V and 1 base from J, leaving 15 bases between. Assay: immunoSEQ multiplex PCR; the TCRdb copy retains only in-frame clones and omits some. The sample includes about 150,000 clones, approximately 89% of them seen just once. The source is an adult in good health. This specimen consisted of peripheral blood, obtained on day 0 of AZD1222 vaccination. The chain carries TRBV11-1 and TRBJ2-7; D gene uncertain. CDR3 coding DNA: TGTGCCAGCAGCCCTCGAGGTAGTGGGTCCTACGAGCAGTACTTC. Protein product: CASSPRGSGSYEQYF.